This TCR beta chain was sequenced for a study of a mutant IDH1 vaccine in newly diagnosed glioma (dated by TCRdb to about 2021). Regarding the complete study: Of the 25 to 35 patients who were treated, approximately 62% were male and approximately 40% were female, and the mean age was approximately 40 years. For exploratory analyses, longitudinal TCRB deep sequencing was carried out in around 26 treated patients wherever samples were available. Six visits were used for peripheral blood collection: V03 (baseline), V05, V07, V10, V12 and V13. Before enrollment, patients had received standard therapy of radiotherapy alone, temozolomide alone, or radiochemotherapy with temozolomide; most received the combination. Points the paper makes about the study in general: Immune responses induced by the vaccine were seen in around 93% of patients across multiple MHC alleles. Selection of PBMC samples for TCRB deep sequencing was based on availability. It was noted by the authors that analyses of patient blood samples could not be reproduced owing to sample limitations. No apparent relationship was observed between pseudoprogression and alterations in the top peripheral T cell clonotypes detected by TCRB sequencing.

The germline V gene encodes CDR1 LNHDA and CDR2 SQIVND (reference sequence). Trimming accounts for 7 bases at V and 5 bases at J, while the number of junction bases matched to no gene is 7. The CDR3 spans 13 residues, from the cysteine through the phenylalanine. Only CDR3 DNA remains: 39 bases, in frame from the first base. Library construction relied on the immunoSEQ multiplex PCR assay. Rearranged TCR beta chain sequences were amplified using the hsTCRB Kit according to the manufacturer's protocol. An Illumina MiSeq was used to sequence the TCRB libraries. Concerning the study's data processing: Demultiplexing, trimming and gene mapping were performed with the kit vendor's proprietary platform. TCRdb provides this immuneACCESS table in a form limited to in-frame rearrangements. Some clones are lacking; in checked studies, under half of them reflect an unresolved V gene, and why the rest are absent is not known. The D gene and trimming were derived from the DNA, and the V and J assignments and clone size from that table. For this sample there are 85,000 to 100,000 clones; roughly four fifths appear just once. 7.4% of the sample is in the top ten clones.

What this sample's time point label stands for: baseline, week 1 (first vaccination visit). What this sample's treatment or condition label stands for: pre-vaccination baseline after standard-of-care therapy. All donors had newly diagnosed IDH1-mutant astrocytomas of WHO grade 3 or 4 that showed loss of nuclear ATRX. The samples were drawn from NOA16, a multicentre, single-arm, open-label phase I trial in Germany that tested a mutant IDH1 peptide vaccine in humans for the first time. Visit V03 blood draws served as the baseline sample for immunogenicity testing. Genomic DNA for TCRB sequencing was extracted from EDTA blood using the DNeasy Blood and Tissue Kit. About this clone: Which antigen it targets is not known. No qualities accompany the bases; no much larger clone lies one base away.

The chain employs TRBV19 and TRBJ1-1, with TRBD1 matching 7 junction bases. This material consisted of PBMCs, taken from a glioma patient treated with radiotherapy, temozolomide or both. The receptor was isolated from a woman between 45 and 60 years old with glioma. The DNA reads TGTGCCAGTAAGAAGGGGGCGTCTACTGAAGCTTTCTTT. Its coded protein is CASKKGASTEAFF.